This TCR beta chain was obtained from a study of long-term antiretroviral therapy in people with HIV. Study results and limitations: Post-ART samples showed increased diversity that remained below transplant donor control levels.

Of note for this clone: Its antigen remains unidentified.

Version v3.0 of the immunoSEQ assay ran at survey level. TCRdb's copy holds only in-frame clones and misses some; the assay was immunoSEQ multiplex PCR. The data show 30,000 to 35,000 clones, 80% to 90% seen once. The sequencing here drew on unsorted PBMCs, taken 0.8 years before starting antiretroviral therapy. This receptor was taken from a man between 18 and 29 years old with HIV.

The CDR3: CASSLVARRRGNYGYTF. The DNA of the CDR3 is TGCGCCAGCAGCTTGGTGGCAAGGAGGAGGGGAAACTATGGCTACACCTTC. The rearrangement joins TRBV5-1 to TRBJ1-2; tentative D call: TRBD1 (5 bases). V was cut by 0 bases and J by 2 bases, with 17 bases left in between. The CDR3 spans 17 residues. The germline CDR1 and CDR2 sequences are SGHRS and YFSETQ.